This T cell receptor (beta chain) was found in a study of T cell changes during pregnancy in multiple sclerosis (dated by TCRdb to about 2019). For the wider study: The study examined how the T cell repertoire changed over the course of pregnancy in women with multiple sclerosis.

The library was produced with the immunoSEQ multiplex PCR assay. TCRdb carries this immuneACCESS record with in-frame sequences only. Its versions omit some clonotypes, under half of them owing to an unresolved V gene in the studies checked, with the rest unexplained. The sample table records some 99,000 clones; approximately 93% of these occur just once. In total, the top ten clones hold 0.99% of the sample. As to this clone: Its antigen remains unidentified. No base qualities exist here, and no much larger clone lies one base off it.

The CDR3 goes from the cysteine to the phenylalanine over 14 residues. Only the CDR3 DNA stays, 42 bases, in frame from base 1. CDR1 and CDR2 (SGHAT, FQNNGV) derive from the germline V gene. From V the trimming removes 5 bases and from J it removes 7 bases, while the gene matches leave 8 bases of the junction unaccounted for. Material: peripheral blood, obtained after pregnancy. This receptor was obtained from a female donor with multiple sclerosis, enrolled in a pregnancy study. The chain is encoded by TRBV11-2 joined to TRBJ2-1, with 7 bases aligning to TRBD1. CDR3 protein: CASSAVTGWNEQFF. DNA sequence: TGTGCCAGCAGCGCGGTGACAGGGTGGAATGAGCAGTTCTTC. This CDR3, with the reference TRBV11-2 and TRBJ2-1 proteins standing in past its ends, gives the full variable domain EAGVAQSPRYKIIEKRQSVAFWCNPISGHATLYWYQQILGQGPKLLIQFQNNGVVDDSQLPKDRFSAERLKGVDSTLKIQPAKLEDSAVYLCASSAVTGWNEQFFGPGTRLTVL.